The rows below give T cell receptor beta chains drawn from one sample of a study of blood T cell repertoires in COVID-19. Profiled with immunoSEQ multiplex PCR; TCRdb holds only in-frame clones, not every one. The sample consists of about 44,000 clones, about 81% of them appearing once. The sequencing sample was made of peripheral blood. All receptors derive from a human donor in a cohort sampled during active COVID-19. Both conserved end residues are part of each CDR3. Fields, in order: clone size, J gene, D gene, V gene, CDR3 DNA, CDR3 protein. A D gene is named only where the DNA matches it firmly. Clone sizes are given selectively: once, few, many, or a class where the clone is expanded.

>-|TRBJ2-1|-|TRBV7-3
TGTGCCAGCAGCTTAGGGACTTACAATGAGCAGTTCTTC
CASSLGTYNEQFF
>-|TRBJ1-2|-|TRBV12-3/TRBV12-4
TGTGCCAGCAGTAGGGAGACGTTGGGCTACACCTTC
CASSRETLGYTF
>-|TRBJ2-1|-|TRBV24-1
TGTGCCACCAGTGCGGGTGGCGTCAATGAGCAGTTCTTC
CATSAGGVNEQFF
>-|TRBJ1-1|-|TRBV7-2
TGTGCCAGCAGCCTGATGGAGGGTGAAGCTTTCTTT
CASSLMEGEAFF
>-|TRBJ1-1|-|TRBV2
TGTGCCAGCAGCCGGACAGTGAACACTGAAGCTTTCTTT
CASSRTVNTEAFF
>-|TRBJ1-6|-|TRBV6-5
TGTGCCAGCAGCAAACAGCCACTCGATTCACCCCTCCACTTT
CASSKQPLDSPLHF
>-|TRBJ1-1|-|TRBV27
TGTGCCAGCAGTTTCGGCAGGGCAGGCACTGAAGCTTTCTTT
CASSFGRAGTEAFF
>-|TRBJ2-1|-|TRBV11-1
TGTGCCAGCAGCTTAGCGCGCCCCTACAATGAGCAGTTCTTC
CASSLARPYNEQFF
>-|TRBJ1-1|TRBD1|TRBV11-3
TGTGCCAGCAGCTTAGCTCCCAGGGGGACTGAAGCTTTCTTT
CASSLAPRGTEAFF
>-|TRBJ1-1|-|TRBV7-2
TGTGCCAGCTTAGGAGTGCGGAACACTGAAGCTTTCTTT
CASLGVRNTEAFF
>-|TRBJ2-3|-|TRBV19
TGTGCCAGTAGTATATCACGGACAGACTCAGATACGCAGTATTTT
CASSISRTDSDTQYF
>-|TRBJ2-5|TRBD1|TRBV27
TGTGCCAGCAGTTTCACCGGGACAGACCACCAAGAGACCCAGTACTTC
CASSFTGTDHQETQYF
>-|TRBJ2-3|-|TRBV20-1
TGCAGTGCTACTGAGGGGGGTCCGGATACGCAGTATTTT
CSATEGGPDTQYF
>-|TRBJ2-3|-|TRBV10-2
TGCGCCAGCAGTGATAGTCCCATCCATGCTAGGGGGTACACAGATACGCAGTATTTT
CASSDSPIHARGYTDTQYF
>-|TRBJ2-5|TRBD1|TRBV5-4
TGTGCCAGCAGCTCCGGACAGGGGACAAAGACCCAGTACTTC
CASSSGQGTKTQYF
>-|TRBJ2-5|TRBD2|TRBV19
TGTGCCAGTAGAACGACTAGCGGGGTGTGGGAGACCCAGTACTTC
CASRTTSGVWETQYF
>-|TRBJ1-1|-|TRBV7-9
TGTGCCAGCAGCCTACGAGGTGCCACTGAAGCTTTCTTT
CASSLRGATEAFF
>-|TRBJ2-5|TRBD1|TRBV7-8
TGTGCCAGCAGCCCAACGTGGACAGGGGAGCAAGAGACCCAGTACTTC
CASSPTWTGEQETQYF
>-|TRBJ2-3|-|TRBV18
TGTGCCAGCTCACCAATCCCAGCGACAGATACGCAGTATTTT
CASSPIPATDTQYF
>-|TRBJ1-1|-|TRBV11-2
TGTGCCAGCAGCTTAGTGGTGGGCGCGGGCACTGAAGCTTTCTTT
CASSLVVGAGTEAFF
>medium-sized|TRBJ2-2|-|TRBV14
TGTGCCAGCAGCGCAACTAGAGCTAACACCGGGGAGCTGTTTTTT
CASSATRANTGELFF
>few|TRBJ2-5|-|TRBV5-4
TGTGCCAGCAGCTTCCCCGGGAGTCAAGAGACCCAGTACTTC
CASSFPGSQETQYF
>few|TRBJ1-2|-|TRBV4-2
TGTGCCAGCAGCCAAGATTCCGGGGGCTATGGCTACACCTTC
CASSQDSGGYGYTF
>-|TRBJ2-2|TRBD2|TRBV19
TGTGCCAGTAGTATAGGGCTAGCGGGATACACCGGGGAGCTGTTTTTT
CASSIGLAGYTGELFF
>-|TRBJ2-2|-|TRBV7-9
TGTGCCAGCAGCTTAACTGCGGGGTACTGGGAGCTGTTTTTT
CASSLTAGYWELFF
>-|TRBJ2-1|TRBD2|TRBV19
TGTGCCAGTAGTATTTTAGGGACTAGCGGAAACAATGAGCAGTTCTTC
CASSILGTSGNNEQFF
>-|TRBJ1-1|-|TRBV19
TGTGCCAGTAGTTCTACAGGTGTGACTGAAGCTTTCTTT
CASSSTGVTEAFF
>-|TRBJ1-6|-|TRBV3-1/TRBV3-2
TGTGCCAGCAGCCGAGCGGCAGGACGGGTGGCTAATTCACCCCTCCACTTT
CASSRAAGRVANSPLHF
>-|TRBJ2-1|-|TRBV5-6
TGTGCCAGCAGCGTCGACAGGCATGAGCAGTTCTTC
CASSVDRHEQFF
>-|TRBJ1-1|-|TRBV28
TGTGCCAGCGGTCGGTTGCTGAACACTGAAGCTTTCTTT
CASGRLLNTEAFF
>few|TRBJ1-6|TRBD1|TRBV2
TGTGCCAGCAGTGAATACAGGGGGCCTACCTATAATTCACCCCTCCACTTT
CASSEYRGPTYNSPLHF
>-|TRBJ1-4|-|TRBV9
TGTGCCAGCAGCGTAGCAGGTGCAACTAATGAAAAACTGTTTTTT
CASSVAGATNEKLFF
>-|TRBJ2-1|-|TRBV6-1
TGTGCCAGCAGTGAACTAGCCCGCCTCAATGAGCAGTTCTTC
CASSELARLNEQFF
>-|TRBJ1-4|TRBD1|TRBV5-1
TGCGCCAGCAGCCCTCCGGGACAGGGAGAAAAACTGTTTTTT
CASSPPGQGEKLFF
>once|TRBJ2-7|-|TRBV5-6
TGTGCCAGCAGCTTCAGGGTTCCCTCCTACGAGCAGTACTTC
CASSFRVPSYEQYF
>-|TRBJ1-2|TRBD1|TRBV27
TGTGCCAGCAGTTCTAAGGGGGACAGGGATGCCTATGGCTACACCTTC
CASSSKGDRDAYGYTF
>-|TRBJ2-1|TRBD2|TRBV7-2
TGTGCCAGCAGCATGATAGCGGGGGGATTCGTGGACAATGAGCAGTTCTTC
CASSMIAGGFVDNEQFF
>-|TRBJ1-1|-|TRBV2
TGTGCCAGCAGTGATCTCGGAGGCACTGAAGCTTTCTTT
CASSDLGGTEAFF
>-|TRBJ1-1|-|TRBV12-3/TRBV12-4
TGTGCCAGCAGTGGGGGCGGCTCGGCTTTCTTT
CASSGGGSAFF
>-|TRBJ2-1|TRBD2|TRBV19
TGTGCCAGTACCCCTTTCGGTCAGCGGGAACGCGAGCAGTTCTTC
CASTPFGQREREQFF
>-|TRBJ1-6|TRBD1|TRBV7-2
TGTGCCAGCAGCCCGGGACAGGGTCCCCCTTATTCACCCCTCCACTTT
CASSPGQGPPYSPLHF
>-|TRBJ2-7|-|TRBV5-4
TGTGCCAGCAGCTTGTATTCCAGGACCTACGAGCAGTACTTC
CASSLYSRTYEQYF
>-|TRBJ1-5|-|TRBV2
TGTGCCAGCAGTGGGGCAGACAATAGCAATCAGCCCCAGCATTTT
CASSGADNSNQPQHF
>-|TRBJ1-3|-|TRBV15
TGTGCCACCAGCAGAGACGGAGGGTACACGGTCTCTGGAAACACCATATATTTT
CATSRDGGYTVSGNTIYF
>-|TRBJ2-7|TRBD1|TRBV7-8
TGTGCCAGCAGCTTGGTGGCAGGGGGCCGGGAGCAGTACTTC
CASSLVAGGREQYF
>-|TRBJ1-2|-|TRBV5-1
TGCGCCAGCTCCTCAGGGTTTGACTATGGCTACACCTTC
CASSSGFDYGYTF
>-|TRBJ2-1|TRBD2|TRBV11-2
TGTGCCAGCAGCTTAGATGGGACTATGAACCTCCAGTTCTTC
CASSLDGTMNLQFF
>-|TRBJ1-4|-|TRBV3-1/TRBV3-2
TGTGCCAGCAGCCTCGCAGGCAGGGGAAGCGAAAAACTGTTTTTT
CASSLAGRGSEKLFF
>-|TRBJ2-4|-|TRBV7-2
TGTGCCAGCAGCTTAGGGGGGCGCGGAGCCAAAAACATTCAGTACTTC
CASSLGGRGAKNIQYF
>-|TRBJ2-7|-|TRBV16
TGTGCCAGCAGCCAAGATTCGGCACTAGAATCCTACGAGCAGTACTTC
CASSQDSALESYEQYF
>-|TRBJ1-6|-|TRBV2
TGTGCCACCGGAAGAGCGGAGCCGCCGGATTCACCCCTCCACTTT
CATGRAEPPDSPLHF
>-|TRBJ1-2|-|TRBV2
TGTGCCAGCAGCCCCGGGAGGGGAAGTGTTAATCGCTATGGCTACACCTTC
CASSPGRGSVNRYGYTF
>-|TRBJ1-4|-|TRBV3-1/TRBV3-2
TGTGCCAGCAGCCTAGGGGGAGTAAATGAAAAACTGTTTTTT
CASSLGGVNEKLFF
>-|TRBJ2-2|TRBD1|TRBV19
TGTGCCAGTAATCGACAGGGGGCCGGGGAGCTGTTTTTT
CASNRQGAGELFF
>-|TRBJ2-5|-|TRBV6-5
TGTGCCAGCAGTCGCTCGAGAGGCGAGACCCAGTACTTC
CASSRSRGETQYF
>once|TRBJ1-6|-|TRBV2
TGTGCCAGCAGTGGGGAAGGGAGTTCACCCCTCCACTTT
CASSGEGSSPLHF